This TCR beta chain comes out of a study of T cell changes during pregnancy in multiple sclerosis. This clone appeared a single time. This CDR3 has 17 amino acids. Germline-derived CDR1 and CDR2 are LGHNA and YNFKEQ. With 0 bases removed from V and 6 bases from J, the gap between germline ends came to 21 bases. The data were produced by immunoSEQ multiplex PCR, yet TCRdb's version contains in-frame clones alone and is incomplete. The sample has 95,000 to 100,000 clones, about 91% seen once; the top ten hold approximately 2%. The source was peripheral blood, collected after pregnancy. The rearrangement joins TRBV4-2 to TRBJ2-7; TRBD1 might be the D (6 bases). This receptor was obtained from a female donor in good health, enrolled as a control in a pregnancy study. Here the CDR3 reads CASSQEEGGDLSREQYF. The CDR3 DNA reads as TGTGCCAGCAGCCAAGAAGAAGGGGGAGACCTATCGCGCGAGCAGTACTTC.